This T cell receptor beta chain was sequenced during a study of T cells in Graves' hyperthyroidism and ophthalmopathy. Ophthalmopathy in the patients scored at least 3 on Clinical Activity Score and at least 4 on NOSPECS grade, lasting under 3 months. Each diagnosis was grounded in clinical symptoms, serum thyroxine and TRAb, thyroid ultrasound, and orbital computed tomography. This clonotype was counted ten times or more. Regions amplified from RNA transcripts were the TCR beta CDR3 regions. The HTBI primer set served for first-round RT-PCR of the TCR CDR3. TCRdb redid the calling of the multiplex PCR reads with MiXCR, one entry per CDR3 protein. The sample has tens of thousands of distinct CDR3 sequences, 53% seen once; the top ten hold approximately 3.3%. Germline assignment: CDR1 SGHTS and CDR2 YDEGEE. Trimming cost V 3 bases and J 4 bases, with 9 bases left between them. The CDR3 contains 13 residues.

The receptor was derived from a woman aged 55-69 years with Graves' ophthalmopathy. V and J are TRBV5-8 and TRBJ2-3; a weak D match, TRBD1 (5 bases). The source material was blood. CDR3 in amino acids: CASSSQGADTQYF. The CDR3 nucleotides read TGTGCCAGCAGCTCGCAGGGCGCAGATACGCAGTATTTT.